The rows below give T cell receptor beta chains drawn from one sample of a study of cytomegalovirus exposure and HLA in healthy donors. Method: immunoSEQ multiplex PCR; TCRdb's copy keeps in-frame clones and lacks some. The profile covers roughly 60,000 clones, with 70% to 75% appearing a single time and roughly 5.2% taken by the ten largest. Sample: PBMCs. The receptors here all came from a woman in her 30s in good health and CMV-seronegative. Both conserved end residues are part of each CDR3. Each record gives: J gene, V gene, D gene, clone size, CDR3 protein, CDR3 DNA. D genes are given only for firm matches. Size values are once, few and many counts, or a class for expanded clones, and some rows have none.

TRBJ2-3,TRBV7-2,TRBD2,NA,CASSQQPLGGSKQYF,TGTGCCAGCAGCCAGCAGCCCCTAGGCGGGAGCAAGCAGTATTTT
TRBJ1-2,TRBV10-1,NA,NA,CASSETKTGLRSYGYTF,TGCGCCAGCAGTGAGACAAAGACAGGCCTCCGCTCCTATGGCTACACCTTC
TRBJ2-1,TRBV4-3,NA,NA,CASSPTGNEQFF,TGCGCCAGCAGCCCGACAGGTAATGAGCAGTTCTTC
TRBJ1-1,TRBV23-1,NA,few,CASSIERESRQNTEAFF,TGCGCCAGCAGTATTGAGAGGGAATCCCGACAGAACACTGAAGCTTTCTTT
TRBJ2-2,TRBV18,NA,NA,CASSPVTQLVLTGELFF,TGTGCCAGCTCACCGGTTACACAGCTCGTGCTCACCGGGGAGCTGTTTTTT
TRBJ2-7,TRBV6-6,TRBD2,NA,CASLEVAGGPFEQYF,TGTGCCAGCCTTGAGGTTGCGGGAGGGCCATTCGAGCAGTACTTC
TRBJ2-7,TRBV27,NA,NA,CASSFTVPYEQYF,TGTGCCAGCAGTTTCACAGTTCCCTACGAGCAGTACTTC
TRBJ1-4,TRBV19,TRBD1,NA,CASKQGGSGEKLFF,TGTGCCAGTAAACAAGGGGGCTCGGGGGAAAAACTGTTTTTT
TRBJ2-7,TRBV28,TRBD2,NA,CASSFTTSGAYEQYF,TGTGCCAGCAGTTTTACGACTAGCGGGGCCTACGAGCAGTACTTC
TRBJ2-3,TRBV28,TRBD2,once,CASTLTSGTDTQYF,TGTGCCAGCACCCTGACTAGCGGCACAGATACGCAGTATTTT
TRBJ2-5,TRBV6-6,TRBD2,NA,CASKTSGSQETQYF,TGTGCCAGCAAGACTAGCGGGAGCCAAGAGACCCAGTACTTC
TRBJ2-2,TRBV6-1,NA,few,CASSPGPGTGELFF,TGTGCCAGCAGTCCTGGCCCCGGGACCGGGGAGCTGTTTTTT
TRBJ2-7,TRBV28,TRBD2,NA,CASHRLAGVSEQYF,TGTGCCAGCCACCGACTAGCGGGAGTTTCCGAGCAGTACTTC
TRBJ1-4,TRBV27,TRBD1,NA,CASSLKGAAELFF,TGTGCCAGCAGTTTAAAGGGGGCGGCGGAACTGTTTTTT
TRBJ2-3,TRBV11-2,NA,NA,CASRIGLYTDTQYF,TGTGCCAGCAGAATCGGACTCTACACAGATACGCAGTATTTT
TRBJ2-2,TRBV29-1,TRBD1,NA,CSGVQGAGELFF,TGCAGCGGCGTACAGGGGGCCGGGGAGCTGTTTTTT
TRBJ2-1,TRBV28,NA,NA,CASSRTSEAYNEQFF,TGTGCCAGCAGCCGCACCTCTGAGGCCTACAATGAGCAGTTCTTC
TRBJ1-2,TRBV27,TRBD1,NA,CASSLSRYQGGNGYTF,TGTGCCAGCAGTTTATCTCGGTACCAGGGGGGTAATGGCTACACCTTC
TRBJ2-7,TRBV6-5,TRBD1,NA,CASSGPGQGGYEQYF,TGTGCCAGCAGTGGCCCGGGACAGGGTGGTTACGAGCAGTACTTC
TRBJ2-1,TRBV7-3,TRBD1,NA,CASSPRGTASNEQFF,TGTGCCAGCAGCCCAAGGGGGACAGCATCCAATGAGCAGTTCTTC
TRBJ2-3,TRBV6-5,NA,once,CASRGRLTDTQYF,TGTGCCAGCCGAGGGAGGCTCACAGATACGCAGTATTTT
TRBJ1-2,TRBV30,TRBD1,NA,CAWSTPGTDYGYTF,TGTGCCTGGAGCACCCCCGGGACAGATTATGGCTACACCTTC
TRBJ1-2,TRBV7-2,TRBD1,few,CASSSGTGGNGYTF,TGTGCCAGCAGCTCCGGGACAGGGGGCAATGGCTACACCTTC
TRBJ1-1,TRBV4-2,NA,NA,CASSQDLGLMNTEAFF,TGTGCCAGCAGCCAAGATTTGGGACTTATGAACACTGAAGCTTTCTTT
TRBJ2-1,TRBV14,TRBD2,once,CASSQEGKERGYNEQFF,TGTGCCAGCAGCCAAGAAGGGAAGGAGCGGGGTTACAATGAGCAGTTCTTC
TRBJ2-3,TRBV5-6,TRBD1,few,CASSWDRSTDTQYF,TGTGCCAGCAGCTGGGACAGGAGCACAGATACGCAGTATTTT
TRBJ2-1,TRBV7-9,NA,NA,CASSFDYSYNEQFF,TGTGCCAGCAGCTTCGACTACTCCTACAATGAGCAGTTCTTC
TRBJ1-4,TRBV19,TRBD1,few,CASSIGQGSEKLFF,TGTGCCAGTAGTATAGGACAGGGAAGTGAAAAACTGTTTTTT
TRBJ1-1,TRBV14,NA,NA,CASSQVARGWTEAFF,TGTGCCAGCAGCCAAGTTGCTCGGGGATGGACTGAAGCTTTCTTT
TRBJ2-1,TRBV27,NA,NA,CASSLRGSSYNEQFF,TGTGCCAGCAGTTTACGAGGGAGCTCCTACAATGAGCAGTTCTTC
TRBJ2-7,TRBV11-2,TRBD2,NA,CASRPIAGRSSYEQYF,TGTGCCAGCAGACCAATAGCGGGCCGAAGCTCCTACGAGCAGTACTTC
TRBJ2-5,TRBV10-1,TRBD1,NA,CASSRDREETQYF,TGCGCCAGCAGTCGGGACAGGGAAGAGACCCAGTACTTC
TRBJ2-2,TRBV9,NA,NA,CASSARTANTGELFF,TGTGCCAGCAGCGCTCGGACAGCGAACACCGGGGAGCTGTTTTTT
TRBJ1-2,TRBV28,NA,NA,CASSTVGVLYGYTF,TGTGCCAGCAGTACAGTAGGGGTACTGTATGGCTACACCTTC
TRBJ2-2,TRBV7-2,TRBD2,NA,CASSLEGTRAKWELFF,TGTGCCAGCAGCTTAGAGGGGACTAGGGCGAAATGGGAGCTGTTTTTT
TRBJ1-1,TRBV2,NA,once,CASTQGPGLNTEAFF,TGTGCCAGCACCCAGGGCCCGGGTTTAAACACTGAAGCTTTCTTT
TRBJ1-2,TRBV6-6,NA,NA,CASSPGRQSYTF,TGTGCCAGCAGCCCGGGCCGACAGAGCTACACCTTC
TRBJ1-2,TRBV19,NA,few,CASAQTNYGYTF,TGTGCCAGTGCTCAGACTAACTATGGCTACACCTTC
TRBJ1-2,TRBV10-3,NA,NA,CAISDRGAPNYGYTF,TGTGCCATCAGTGACAGGGGTGCCCCGAACTATGGCTACACCTTC
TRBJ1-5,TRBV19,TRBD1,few,CASLEGRGLGQPQHF,TGTGCCAGTCTCGAGGGCAGGGGGCTCGGACAGCCCCAGCATTTT
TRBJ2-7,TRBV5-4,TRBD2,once,CASSLEATSGRVSYEQYF,TGTGCCAGCAGCTTGGAGGCAACTAGCGGGAGGGTCTCCTACGAGCAGTACTTC
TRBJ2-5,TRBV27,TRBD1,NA,CASKETGPQETQYF,TGTGCCAGCAAAGAGACAGGGCCCCAAGAGACCCAGTACTTC
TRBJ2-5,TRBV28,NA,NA,CASSPPGLVQETQYF,TGTGCCAGCAGTCCCCCGGGGTTAGTACAAGAGACCCAGTACTTC
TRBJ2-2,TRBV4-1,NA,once,CASSQRKEANTGELFF,TGCGCCAGCAGCCAAAGGAAGGAGGCGAACACCGGGGAGCTGTTTTTT
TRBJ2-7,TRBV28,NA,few,CASHFAREDWTVEGYEQYF,TGTGCCAGCCATTTTGCGAGAGAGGATTGGACAGTCGAAGGCTACGAGCAGTACTTC
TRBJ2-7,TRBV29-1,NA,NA,CSVKTASYEQYF,TGCAGCGTGAAGACAGCGTCCTACGAGCAGTACTTC
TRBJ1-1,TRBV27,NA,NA,CASSLSYRTATSEAFF,TGTGCCAGCAGTTTATCGTATAGGACAGCCACTTCTGAAGCTTTCTTT
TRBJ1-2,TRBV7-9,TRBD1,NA,CASSGDRVCGYTF,TGTGCCAGCAGCGGGGACAGGGTTTGTGGCTACACCTTC
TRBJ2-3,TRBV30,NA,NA,CAWSVQPTDTQYF,TGTGCCTGGAGTGTACAACCGACAGATACGCAGTATTTT
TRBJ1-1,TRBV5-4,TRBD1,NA,CASTWDRGDTEAFF,TGTGCCAGCACCTGGGACAGGGGAGACACTGAAGCTTTCTTT
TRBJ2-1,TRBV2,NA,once,CASSAETSLYNEQFF,TGTGCCAGCAGTGCCGAGACTTCGCTCTACAATGAGCAGTTCTTC
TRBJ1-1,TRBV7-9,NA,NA,CSSSSRNTEAFF,TGTTCCAGCAGCTCCAGAAACACTGAAGCTTTCTTT
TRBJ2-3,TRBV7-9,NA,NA,CASSLFSGQKDTQYF,TGTGCCAGCAGCTTATTCAGTGGACAGAAAGATACGCAGTATTTT
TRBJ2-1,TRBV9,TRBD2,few,CASSVATSGTIGEQFF,TGTGCCAGCAGCGTAGCTACAAGCGGGACTATTGGTGAGCAGTTCTTC
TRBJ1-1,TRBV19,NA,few,CATWAGGVSTEAFF,TGTGCCACTTGGGCGGGGGGCGTCAGCACTGAAGCTTTCTTT
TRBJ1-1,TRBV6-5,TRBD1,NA,CASSYWTGERTTEAFF,TGTGCCAGCAGTTACTGGACAGGGGAGCGGACCACTGAAGCTTTCTTT
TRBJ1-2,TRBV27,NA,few,CASSPGGELGGYTF,TGTGCCAGCAGTCCCGGGGGGGAATTGGGAGGCTACACCTTC
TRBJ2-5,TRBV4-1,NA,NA,CATSEGDRVQETQYF,TGCGCCACCTCGGAGGGCGACAGGGTCCAAGAGACCCAGTACTTC
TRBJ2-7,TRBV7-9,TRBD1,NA,CASSLVRFRDRGPYEQYF,TGTGCCAGCAGCTTAGTACGCTTTCGGGACAGGGGACCCTACGAGCAGTACTTC
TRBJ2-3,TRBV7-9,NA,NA,CASSLTRAGDADTQYF,TGTGCCAGCAGCTTAACAAGGGCAGGGGATGCAGATACGCAGTATTTT